The clone carrying this TCR beta chain was counted between two and nine times. The data stem from a study of vaccination and CD4 T cells after COVID-19. TCRdb itself ran the PCR reads through MiXCR, one entry per CDR3 protein. The sample shows approximately 40,000 distinct CDR3 sequences, 35% to 45% of them seen only once. Time point meaning: late sampling 161 to 241 days after vaccination in a few convalescent patients. Germline trimming cut 3 bases from V and 6 bases from J; bases unmatched to any gene: 11. There are 15 residues in the CDR3. The germline V gene encodes CDR1 DFQATT and CDR2 SNEGSKA (reference sequence).

The clonotype originates from a human donor who had recovered from COVID-19. The source was CD4+ T cells from blood, collected about 7 months after SARS-CoV-2 vaccination. The chain links TRBV20-1 to TRBJ2-4, with 7 bases identical to TRBD2. The CDR3 loop reads CSASLRAGSVNIQYF. The CDR3 DNA reads TGCAGTGCTAGCCTTCGAGCGGGGTCAGTAAACATTCAGTACTTC.